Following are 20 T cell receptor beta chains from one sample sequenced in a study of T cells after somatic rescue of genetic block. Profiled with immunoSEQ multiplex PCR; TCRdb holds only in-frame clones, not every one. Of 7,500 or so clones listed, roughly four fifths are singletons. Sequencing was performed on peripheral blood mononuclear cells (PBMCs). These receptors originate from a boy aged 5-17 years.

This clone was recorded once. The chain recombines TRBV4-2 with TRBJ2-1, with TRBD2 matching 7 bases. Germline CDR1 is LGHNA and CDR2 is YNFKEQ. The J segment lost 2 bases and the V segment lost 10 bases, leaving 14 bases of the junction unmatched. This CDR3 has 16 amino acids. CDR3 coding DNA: TGTGCCACCAAAAAGGAAGCCGGGGGGACCTACAATGAGCAGTTCTTC. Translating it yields CATKKEAGGTYNEQFF.

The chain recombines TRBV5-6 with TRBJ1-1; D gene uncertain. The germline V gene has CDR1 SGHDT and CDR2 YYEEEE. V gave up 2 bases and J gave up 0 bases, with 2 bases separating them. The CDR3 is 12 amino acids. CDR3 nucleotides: TGTGCCAGCAGCTTCATGAACACTGAAGCTTTCTTT. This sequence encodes CASSFMNTEAFF.

CDR3 region: CASSLALAGERETQYF. CDR3 nucleotide sequence: TGCGCCAGCAGCTTGGCTCTAGCGGGGGAAAGGGAGACCCAGTACTTC. The chain links TRBV5-1 to TRBJ2-5; 10 bases agree with TRBD2. With 0 bases clipped from V and 5 bases from J, the junction kept 7 bases outside the gene matches. The germline gives CDR1 SGHRS, CDR2 YFSETQ. The CDR3 has 16 amino acids.

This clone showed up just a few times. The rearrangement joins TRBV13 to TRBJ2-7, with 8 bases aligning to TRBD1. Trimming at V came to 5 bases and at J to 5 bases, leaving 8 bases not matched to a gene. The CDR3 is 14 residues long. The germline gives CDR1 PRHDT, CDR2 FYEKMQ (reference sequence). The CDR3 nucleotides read TGTGCCAGCAGCACCCGACAGGGGACGAACGAGCAGTACTTC. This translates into CASSTRQGTNEQYF.

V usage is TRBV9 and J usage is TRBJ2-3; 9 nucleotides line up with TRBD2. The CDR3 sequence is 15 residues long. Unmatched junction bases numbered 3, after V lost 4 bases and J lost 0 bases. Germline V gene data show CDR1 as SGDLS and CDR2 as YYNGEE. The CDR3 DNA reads TGTGCCAGCAGCATAACTAGCGGGAGCACAGATACGCAGTATTTT. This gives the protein CASSITSGSTDTQYF.

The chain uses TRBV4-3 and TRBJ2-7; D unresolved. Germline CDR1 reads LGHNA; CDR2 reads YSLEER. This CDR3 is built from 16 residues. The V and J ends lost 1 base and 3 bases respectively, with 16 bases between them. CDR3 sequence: CASSQGNIAPFYEQYF. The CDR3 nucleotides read TGCGCCAGCAGCCAAGGGAATATCGCCCCTTTCTACGAGCAGTACTTC.

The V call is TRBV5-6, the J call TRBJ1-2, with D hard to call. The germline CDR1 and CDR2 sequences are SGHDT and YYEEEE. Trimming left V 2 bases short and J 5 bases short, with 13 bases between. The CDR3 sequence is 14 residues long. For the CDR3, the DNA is TGTGCCAGCAGCTTTGGTGGGGAGGAGTATGGCTACACCTTC. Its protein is CASSFGGEEYGYTF.

The CDR3: CASSLGGGVDTEAFF. The CDR3, as DNA: TGTGCCAGCAGCTTAGGAGGGGGGGTGGACACTGAAGCTTTCTTT. This rearrangement joins TRBV13 to TRBJ1-1, with D maybe TRBD1 (6 bases). The length of the CDR3 is 15 residues. V gave up 0 bases and J gave up 3 bases, with 11 bases separating them. Germline assignment: CDR1 PRHDT and CDR2 FYEKMQ (reference sequence).

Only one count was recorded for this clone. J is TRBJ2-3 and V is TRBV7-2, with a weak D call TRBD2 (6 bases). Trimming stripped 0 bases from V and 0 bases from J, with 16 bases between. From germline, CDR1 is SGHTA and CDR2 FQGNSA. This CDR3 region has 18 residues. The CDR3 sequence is CASSLAPGGETSTDTQYF. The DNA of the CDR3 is TGTGCCAGCAGCTTAGCGCCCGGCGGGGAAACTAGCACAGATACGCAGTATTTT. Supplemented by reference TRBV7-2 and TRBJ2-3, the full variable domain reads GAGVSQSPSNKVTEKGKDVELRCDPISGHTALYWYRQSLGQGLEFLIYFQGNSAPDKSGLPSDRFSAERTGGSVSTLTIQRTQQEDSAVYLCASSLAPGGETSTDTQYFGPGTRLTVL.

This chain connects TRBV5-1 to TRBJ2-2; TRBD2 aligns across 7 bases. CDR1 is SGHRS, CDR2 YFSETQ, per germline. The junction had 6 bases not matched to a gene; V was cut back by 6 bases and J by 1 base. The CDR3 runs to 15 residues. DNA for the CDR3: TGCGCCAGCAACGTAGCGGGTTTGAACACCGGGGAGCTGTTTTTT. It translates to CASNVAGLNTGELFF.

The CDR3 loop reads CASSDGGLSYEQYF. CDR3 in DNA: TGTGCCAGCAGTGACGGGGGATTGTCCTACGAGCAGTACTTC. J is TRBJ2-7 and V is TRBV2; the D gene is possibly TRBD2 (6 bases). V lost 3 bases and J 1 base, leaving 10 bases between the germline ends. The CDR3 spans 14 residues. Germline CDR1 reads SNHLY; CDR2 reads FYNNEI.

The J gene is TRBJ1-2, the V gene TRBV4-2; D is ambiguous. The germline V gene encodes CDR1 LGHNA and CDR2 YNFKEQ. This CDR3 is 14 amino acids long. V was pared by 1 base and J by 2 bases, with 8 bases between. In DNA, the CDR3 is TGTGCCAGCAGCCAAGCCTACTCCAACTATGGCTACACCTTC. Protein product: CASSQAYSNYGYTF.

The CDR3 loop reads CASSDGQGASYEQYF. CDR3 sequence (DNA): TGTGCCAGCAGCGACGGACAGGGGGCATCCTACGAGCAGTACTTC. The chain couples TRBV2 to TRBJ2-7; TRBD1 aligns across 11 bases. Looked up from germline, CDR1 is SNHLY and CDR2 is FYNNEI. The CDR3 has 15 amino acids. Trimming took 6 bases from V and 1 from J; bases not matched to a gene: 5.

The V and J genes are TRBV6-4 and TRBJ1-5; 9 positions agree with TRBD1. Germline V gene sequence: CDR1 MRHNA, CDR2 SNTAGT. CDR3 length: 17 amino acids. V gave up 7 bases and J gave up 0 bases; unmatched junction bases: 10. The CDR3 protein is CASTGTGPPYSNQPQHF. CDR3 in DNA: TGTGCCAGCACCGGGACAGGGCCCCCGTATAGCAATCAGCCCCAGCATTTT.

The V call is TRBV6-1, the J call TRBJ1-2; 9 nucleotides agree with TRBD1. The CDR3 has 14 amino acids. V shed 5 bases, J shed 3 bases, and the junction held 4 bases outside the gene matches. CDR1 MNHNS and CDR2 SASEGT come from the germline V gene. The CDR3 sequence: CASSPWTGDYGYTF. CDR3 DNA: TGTGCCAGCAGTCCCTGGACAGGGGACTATGGCTACACCTTC.

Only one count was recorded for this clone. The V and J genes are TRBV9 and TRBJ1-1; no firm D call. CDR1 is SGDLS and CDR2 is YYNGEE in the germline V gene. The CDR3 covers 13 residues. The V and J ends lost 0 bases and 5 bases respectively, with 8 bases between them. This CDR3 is CASSVAHGTEAFF. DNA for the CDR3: TGTGCCAGCAGCGTAGCCCATGGGACTGAAGCTTTCTTT.

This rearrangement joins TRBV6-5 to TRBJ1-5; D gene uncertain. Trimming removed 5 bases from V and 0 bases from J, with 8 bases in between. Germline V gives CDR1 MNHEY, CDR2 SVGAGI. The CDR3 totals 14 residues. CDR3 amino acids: CASSGLNSNQPQHF. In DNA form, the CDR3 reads TGTGCCAGCAGTGGACTTAATAGCAATCAGCCCCAGCATTTT.

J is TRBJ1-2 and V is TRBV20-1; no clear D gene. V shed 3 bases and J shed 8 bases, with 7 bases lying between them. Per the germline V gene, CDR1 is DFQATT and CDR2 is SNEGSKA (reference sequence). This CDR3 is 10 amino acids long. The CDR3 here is CSARSGGYTF. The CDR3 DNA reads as TGCAGTGCTAGGAGTGGGGGCTACACCTTC.

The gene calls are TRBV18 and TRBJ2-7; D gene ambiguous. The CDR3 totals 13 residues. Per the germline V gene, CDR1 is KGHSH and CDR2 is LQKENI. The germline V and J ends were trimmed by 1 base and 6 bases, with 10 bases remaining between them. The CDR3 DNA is TGTGCCAGCTCACCACGGTCGTCGGGCGAGCAGTACTTC. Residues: CASSPRSSGEQYF.

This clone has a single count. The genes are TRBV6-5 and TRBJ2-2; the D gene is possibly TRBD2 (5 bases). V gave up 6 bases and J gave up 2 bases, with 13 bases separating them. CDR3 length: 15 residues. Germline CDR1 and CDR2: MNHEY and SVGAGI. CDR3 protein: CASSGLPRNTGELFF. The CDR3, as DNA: TGTGCCAGCAGCGGACTCCCACGAAACACCGGGGAGCTGTTTTTT.